The 9 T cell receptor beta chains below were found in one sample sequenced in a study of blood T cell repertoires in COVID-19. Sequencing used immunoSEQ multiplex PCR; TCRdb keeps in-frame clones, though not all of them. The sample includes around 63,000 clones, about 90% of them seen just once. Sequences were obtained from peripheral blood. The receptors derive from a man between 60 and 75 years old with acute or convalescent COVID-19.

The chain couples TRBV19 to TRBJ1-2, with 9 bases lining up with TRBD1. The CDR3 is 14 amino acids. Germline CDR1 is LNHDA and CDR2 is SQIVND (reference sequence). V was pared by 3 bases and J by 4 bases, with 3 bases of the junction left unmatched. CDR3 in amino acids: CASSIPDRGYGYTF. For the CDR3, the DNA is TGTGCCAGTAGTATCCCGGACAGGGGCTATGGCTACACCTTC. Together with reference TRBV19 and TRBJ1-2, the CDR3 gives the full variable domain: DGGITQSPKYLFRKEGQNVTLSCEQNLNHDAMYWYRQDPGQGLRLIYYSQIVNDFQKGDIAEGYSVSREKKESFPLTVTSAQKNPTAFYLCASSIPDRGYGYTFGSGTRLTVV.

V and J are TRBV10-3 and TRBJ1-1; 10 bases map to TRBD1. Germline CDR1 is ENHRY and CDR2 is SYGVKD. The J segment lost 4 bases and the V segment lost 5 bases, leaving 16 bases of the junction unmatched. There are 18 residues in the CDR3. The CDR3 here is CAISPNRDRGYRSTEAFF. In DNA form, the CDR3 reads TGTGCCATCAGTCCCAACCGGGACAGGGGTTATCGCAGCACTGAAGCTTTCTTT.

The V gene is TRBV30, the J gene TRBJ1-3, with TRBD1 matching over 12 bases. The junction had 7 bases not matched to a gene; V was cut back by 3 bases and J by 4 bases. Germline V gene sequence: CDR1 GTSNPN, CDR2 SVGIG (reference sequence). The CDR3 runs to 16 residues. The DNA for the CDR3 is TGTGCCTGGAGCCAAGGGACAGGGGGCGGGGGAAACACCATATATTTT. It specifies CAWSQGTGGGGNTIYF.

The rearrangement links TRBV6-2 or TRBV6-3 to TRBJ2-1; 11 positions agree with TRBD2. The CDR3 runs to 16 residues. Trimming took 2 bases from V and 6 from J; bases not matched to a gene: 6. Germline V gene lookup returns CDR1 MNHEY and CDR2 SVGEGT. The CDR3 DNA reads as TGTGCCAGCAGTTACAGGTCTAGCGGGGGGTCCAATGAGCAGTTCTTC. This gives the protein CASSYRSSGGSNEQFF.

The V call is TRBV10-3, the J call TRBJ2-7; a weak D match, TRBD1 (5 bases). The germline V and J ends were trimmed by 10 bases and 6 bases, with 16 bases remaining between them. CDR3 size: 12 residues. CDR1 and CDR2 (germline): ENHRY, SYGVKD. CDR3 in amino acids: CATGQGAGEQYF. CDR3 in DNA: TGTGCCACCGGACAAGGGGCAGGCGAGCAGTACTTC.

The chain combines TRBV19 with TRBJ1-3; a weak D match, TRBD1 (6 bases). The CDR3 contains 14 residues. Trimming took 3 bases from V and 3 from J, leaving 9 bases between them. Germline CDR1 and CDR2: LNHDA and SQIVND (reference sequence). CDR3 sequence (DNA): TGTGCCAGTAGTATTGGACAGAATGGAAACACCATATATTTT. Amino acids: CASSIGQNGNTIYF.

The sample holds a few counts of this clone. The gene calls are TRBV2 and TRBJ1-2; 9 nucleotides agree with TRBD1. From germline, CDR1 is SNHLY and CDR2 FYNNEI. V shed 6 bases and J 7 bases; nucleotides not matched to a gene: 6. The CDR3 contains 13 residues. CDR3 sequence (DNA): TGTGCCAGCAGCCGCCGGGACAGGGCTGGCTACACCTTC. It codes for CASSRRDRAGYTF.

The chain couples TRBV7-9 to TRBJ1-5, with TRBD1 matching over 9 bases. The CDR3 is 15 amino acids. V shed 3 bases and J 5 bases; nucleotides not matched to a gene: 5. In germline, CDR1 is SEHNR, CDR2 FQNEAQ (reference sequence). The CDR3 region is CASSFGTGIYQPQHF. CDR3 coding DNA: TGTGCCAGCAGCTTTGGGACAGGGATTTATCAGCCCCAGCATTTT. The variable domain in full, completed from reference TRBV7-9 and TRBJ1-5, reads DTGVSQNPRHKITKRGQNVTFRCDPISEHNRLYWYRQTLGQGPEFLTYFQNEAQLEKSRLLSDRFSAERPKGSFSTLEIQRTEQGDSAMYLCASSFGTGIYQPQHFGDGTRLSIL.

This chain connects TRBV29-1 to TRBJ1-2; 8 bases are a match to TRBD1. Germline V CDR1 and CDR2: SQVTM, ANQGSEA. The V and J ends lost 3 bases and 4 bases, in that order; junction bases with no gene match: 4. The CDR3 contains 13 residues. CDR3 nucleotides: TGCAGCGTTGAGGGGCAGGGGGCCTATGGCTACACCTTC. Protein sequence: CSVEGQGAYGYTF. The whole variable domain, filled in from reference TRBV29-1 and TRBJ1-2, reads SAVISQKPSRDICQRGTSLTIQCQVDSQVTMMFWYRQQPGQSLTLIATANQGSEATYESGFVIDKFPISRPNLTFSTLTVSNMSPEDSSIYLCSVEGQGAYGYTFGSGTRLTVV.